In this sample, the clone carrying this T cell receptor (beta chain) turned up many times. Germline V gene data show CDR1 as LGHDT and CDR2 as YNNKEL (reference sequence). The ends lost 5 bases at V and 4 bases at J; junction bases unmatched: 4. The CDR3 covers 13 residues. This sample was taken from a study of T cells in Graves' hyperthyroidism and ophthalmopathy. RNA transcripts yielded amplified TCR beta CDR3 regions. When the TCR CDR3 underwent first-round RT-PCR, the HTBI primer set was used. TCRdb redid the calling of the multiplex PCR reads with MiXCR, one entry per CDR3 protein. This sample has hundreds of thousands of distinct CDR3 sequences, with 13% found just once.

The sequence was obtained from a young woman with Graves' hyperthyroidism. The chain carries TRBV3-1 and TRBJ1-1; 7 bases are a match to TRBD1. The specimen sequenced was blood. Here the CDR3 DNA reads TGTGCCAGCAGCACCACAGGGGTCACTGAAGCTTTCTTT. Protein product: CASSTTGVTEAFF.